This TCR beta chain originates from a study of blood T cell repertoires in COVID-19. The table came from immunoSEQ multiplex PCR; TCRdb's copy has only in-frame clones and leaves some out. The sample shows roughly 230,000 clones, 90% of them seen only once. This clonotype originated in an older woman with COVID-19, enrolled during active disease. The specimen was peripheral blood.

Written as DNA, the CDR3 is TGTGCCAGCTCACCACTTGGGGGGAGAGGCCTAGACTATGGCTACACCTTC. Translation gives CASSPLGGRGLDYGYTF. This rearrangement joins TRBV18 to TRBJ1-2; D is perhaps TRBD1 (5 bases). CDR3 size: 17 residues. Germline V gene sequence: CDR1 KGHSH, CDR2 LQKENI. Trimming removed 1 base at V and 3 bases at J, with 18 bases between.